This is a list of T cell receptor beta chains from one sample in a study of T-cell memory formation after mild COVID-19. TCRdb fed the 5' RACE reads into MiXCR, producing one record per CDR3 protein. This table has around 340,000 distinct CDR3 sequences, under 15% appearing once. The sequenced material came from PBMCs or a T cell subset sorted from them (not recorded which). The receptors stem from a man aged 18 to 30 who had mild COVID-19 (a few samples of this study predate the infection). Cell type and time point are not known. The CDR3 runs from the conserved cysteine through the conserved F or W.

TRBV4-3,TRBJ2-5,CASSQGLTGKETQYF
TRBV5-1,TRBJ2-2,CASSTGTAAGELFF
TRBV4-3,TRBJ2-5,CASSQAGTPGETQYF
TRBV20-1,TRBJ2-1,CSAKGLAGGNEQFF
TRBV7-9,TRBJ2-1,CASSSPGQGIGRNEQFF
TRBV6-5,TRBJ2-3,CATMAGGPADTQYF
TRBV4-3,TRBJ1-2,CASSQDDSHYGYTF
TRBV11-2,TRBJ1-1,CASSLALQNTEAFF
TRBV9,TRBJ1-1,CASGGAGLNTEAFF
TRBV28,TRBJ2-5,CATQVGAQETQYF
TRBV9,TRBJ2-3,CASSTYGATDTQYF
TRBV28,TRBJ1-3,CASSPGYSGNTIYF
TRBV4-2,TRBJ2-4,CASSQGAAGGPKGFGIQYF
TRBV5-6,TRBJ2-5,CASSMVGETQYF
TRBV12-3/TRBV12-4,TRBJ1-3,CASSLGGIRSGNTIYF
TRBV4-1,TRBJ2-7,CASSQVGSYEQYF
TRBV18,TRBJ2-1,CASSPRQGMGVWYNEQFF
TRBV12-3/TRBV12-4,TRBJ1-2,CASSLSWGSGYTF
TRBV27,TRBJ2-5,CASSPTSGGGGTQYF
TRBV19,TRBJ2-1,CASSIGGYFAAYNEQFF
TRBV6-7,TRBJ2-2,CASSYSSFGRGELFF
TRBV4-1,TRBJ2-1,CASSQEGGYNEQFF
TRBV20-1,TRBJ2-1,CSARSLNYNEQFF
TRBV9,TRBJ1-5,CASSATMGNQPQHF
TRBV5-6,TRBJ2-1,CASSLDRGYNEQFF
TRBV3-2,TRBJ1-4,CASSQTDKREKLFF
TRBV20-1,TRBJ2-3,CSAKPPGTDTQYF
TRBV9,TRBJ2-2,CASSVRQALNTGELFF
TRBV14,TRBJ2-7,CASSPHDIFYEQYF
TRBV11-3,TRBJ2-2,CASSSRPYTGELFF
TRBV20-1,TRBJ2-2,CSAIGTSGTGELFF
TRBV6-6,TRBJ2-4,CALFLDIQYF
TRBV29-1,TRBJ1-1,CSATQAVQNTEAFF
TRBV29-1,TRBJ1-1,CSGELGEAFF
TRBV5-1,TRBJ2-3,CASSLVGNGVDTQYF
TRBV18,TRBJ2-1,CASSPPDWVREQFF
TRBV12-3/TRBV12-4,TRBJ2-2,CASLGHRAATGELFF
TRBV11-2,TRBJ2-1,CASSQTGVEQFF
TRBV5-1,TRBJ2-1,CACRVGLGDNEQFF
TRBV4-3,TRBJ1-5,CASSPDRRSQPQHF
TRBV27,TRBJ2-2,CASSLFHPGLAGENTGELFF
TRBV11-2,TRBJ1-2,CASSLGAINYGYTF
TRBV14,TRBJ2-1,CASNRDRNNEQFF
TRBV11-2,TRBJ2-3,CASSLAFIDQINADTQYF